The 14 T cell receptor beta chains below all came from one sample that was sequenced in a study of identical twins. TCRdb re-analysed the 5' RACE reads in MiXCR, keeping a single row per CDR3 protein. The repertoire has around 650,000 distinct CDR3 sequences, around 7.5% of them found once; the top ten carry 1.6%. This same sample was also taken into another study, of yellow fever vaccine responses in identical twins.

The sequenced material came from PBMCs. These receptors all come from a woman under 30 in good health.

This clonotype occurred a few times. For the CDR3, the DNA is TGCAGTGCTCAGTCGACTAGCGGGAGTCCAGATACGCAGTATTTT. Translated, it gives CSAQSTSGSPDTQYF. The chain links TRBV20-1 to TRBJ2-3; 12 nucleotides match TRBD2. The CDR3 contains 15 residues. CDR1 and CDR2 (germline): DFQATT, SNEGSKA (reference sequence). J was trimmed by 4 bases and V by 5 bases; bases with no gene match: 7.

The table lists this clonotype with many counts. The V and J genes are TRBV9 and TRBJ2-7; TRBD2 aligns across 9 bases. With V trimmed by 0 bases and J by 4 bases, 2 bases remained unmatched. The germline V gene encodes CDR1 SGDLS and CDR2 YYNGEE. This CDR3 has 14 residues. As DNA, the CDR3 is TGTGCCAGCAGCGTAGTTGCGGGAGGGTACGAGCAGTACTTC. Translated: CASSVVAGGYEQYF.

This clonotype was found many times. The chain recombines TRBV12-3 or TRBV12-4 with TRBJ1-4; D not certain. The CDR3 is made up of 12 amino acids. V was shortened by 5 bases and J by 5 bases, with 6 bases between the two germline ends. CDR3 amino acids: CASSDQNEKLFF. In DNA form, the CDR3 reads TGTGCCAGCAGTGATCAAAATGAAAAACTGTTTTTT.

This clonotype was found many times. The chain uses TRBV7-9 and TRBJ1-1; possible D gene TRBD1, 5 bases. The CDR3 consists of 14 residues. Germline CDR1 reads SEHNR; CDR2 reads FQNEAQ (reference sequence). V shed 4 bases and J shed 8 bases, with 17 bases lying between them. In DNA form, the CDR3 reads TGTGCCAGCAGCTACGGGGTCCGTCGGGGGGAAGCTTTCTTT. Its protein product is CASSYGVRRGEAFF.

This rearrangement joins TRBV14 to TRBJ2-7, with D possibly being TRBD1 or TRBD2 (5 bases each). This CDR3 is 15 amino acids long. The V and J ends lost 1 base and 1 base respectively, with 11 bases between them. CDR1 and CDR2 from the germline V gene are SGHDN and FVKESK. CDR3 sequence: CASSQVGPGSYEQYF. The DNA for the CDR3 is TGTGCCAGCAGCCAAGTGGGGCCGGGGTCCTACGAGCAGTACTTC.

This clonotype has at least ten counts. This chain uses TRBV9 with TRBJ2-3; D ambiguous. The CDR3 contains 16 residues. V was clipped by 1 base and J by 1 base, with 13 bases between them. CDR1 SGDLS and CDR2 YYNGEE come from the germline V gene. The CDR3 nucleotides are TGTGCCAGCAGCGTAAGGTCCTCAAAAGGCACAGATACGCAGTATTTT. Protein product: CASSVRSSKGTDTQYF.

CDR3 protein: CASSLPGTLIYEQYV. CDR3 nucleotides: TGCGCCAGCAGCCTTCCTGGGACTTTAATCTACGAGCAGTACGTC. This chain joins TRBV5-1 and TRBJ2-7, with a tentative D call TRBD2 (6 bases). The germline gives CDR1 SGHRS, CDR2 YFSETQ. The ends were cut back, 4 bases at V and 3 bases at J, with 17 bases in the middle. The CDR3 consists of 15 residues.

This clonotype appeared a few times. The chain joins TRBV5-1 to TRBJ2-5; D unresolved. V dropped 3 bases and J dropped 2 bases, with 20 bases sitting between them. The germline V gene encodes CDR1 SGHRS and CDR2 YFSETQ. CDR3 length equals 17 residues. CDR3 protein: CASSSPGRNPIQETQYF. For the CDR3, the DNA is TGCGCCAGCAGCTCACCGGGCAGGAACCCCATACAAGAGACCCAGTACTTC.

CDR3 region: CASSSDRRRISETQYF. The CDR3 region has the DNA TGTGCCAGCAGCTCTGACAGGAGGCGAATTTCGGAGACCCAGTACTTC. The V call is TRBV7-2, the J call TRBJ2-5, with D tentatively TRBD1 (6 bases). V lost 4 bases to trimming and J lost 5 bases, with 20 bases between them. Germline V gene lookup returns CDR1 SGHTA and CDR2 FQGNSA. There are 16 residues in the CDR3. The full variable domain, rest sourced from reference TRBV7-2 and TRBJ2-5, is GAGVSQSPSNKVTEKGKDVELRCDPISGHTALYWYRQSLGQGLEFLIYFQGNSAPDKSGLPSDRFSAERTGGSVSTLTIQRTQQEDSAVYLCASSSDRRRISETQYFGPGTRLLVL.

A few counts support this clonotype. The chain links TRBV12-3 or TRBV12-4 to TRBJ2-1; 7 nucleotides line up with TRBD1. CDR3 size: 15 residues. Trimming cost V 3 bases and J 2 bases; bases outside gene matches: 4. The CDR3 DNA reads as TGTGCCAGCAGTTTTCCGGACAGGCCCTACAATGAGCAGTTCTTC. The encoded protein is CASSFPDRPYNEQFF.

The chain has TRBV7-8 and TRBJ2-7; D is unresolved. V was shortened by 5 bases and J by 3 bases, with 11 bases between the two germline ends. Germline V lookup: CDR1 SGHVS, CDR2 FQNEAQ. This CDR3 has 13 residues. As DNA, the CDR3 is TGTGCCAGCAGCCACACGAACAGCTACGAGCAGTACTTC. Its protein is CASSHTNSYEQYF. The entire variable domain, with the rest obtained from reference TRBV7-8 and TRBJ2-7, is as follows: GAGVSQSPRYKVAKRGQDVALRCDPISGHVSLFWYQQALGQGPEFLTYFQNEAQLDKSGLPSDRFFAERPEGSVSTLKIQRTQQEDSAVYLCASSHTNSYEQYFGPGTRLTVT.

The chain employs TRBV12-3 or TRBV12-4 and TRBJ2-7, with D perhaps TRBD2 (5 bases). The CDR3 loop spans 14 amino acids. V lost 4 bases and J 3 bases, leaving 13 bases between the germline ends. As DNA, the CDR3 is TGTGCCAGCAGTTATGGGGAGAAACGCTACGAGCAGTACTTC. Translated, it gives CASSYGEKRYEQYF.

The table lists this clonotype with many counts. The chain employs TRBV20-1 and TRBJ1-5; D perhaps matches TRBD1 (5 bases). The length of the CDR3 is 15 residues. Looked up from germline, CDR1 is DFQATT and CDR2 is SNEGSKA (reference sequence). V was pared by 3 bases and J by 0 bases, with 12 bases between. CDR3 DNA: TGCAGTGCTAGGGGCGGGACGGATAGCAATCAGCCCCAGCATTTT. Protein sequence: CSARGGTDSNQPQHF.

This clonotype was counted many times. The CDR3 sequence: CASSLMGASKETQYF. Here the CDR3 DNA reads TGTGCCAGCAGTTTAATGGGGGCTAGCAAAGAGACCCAGTACTTC. V is TRBV27 and J is TRBJ2-5; the D gene is possibly TRBD1 (6 bases). Germline CDR1 and CDR2: MNHEY and SMNVEV (reference sequence). CDR3 length: 15 residues. The V gene lost 2 bases and the J gene lost 3 bases, with 13 bases spanning the gap.